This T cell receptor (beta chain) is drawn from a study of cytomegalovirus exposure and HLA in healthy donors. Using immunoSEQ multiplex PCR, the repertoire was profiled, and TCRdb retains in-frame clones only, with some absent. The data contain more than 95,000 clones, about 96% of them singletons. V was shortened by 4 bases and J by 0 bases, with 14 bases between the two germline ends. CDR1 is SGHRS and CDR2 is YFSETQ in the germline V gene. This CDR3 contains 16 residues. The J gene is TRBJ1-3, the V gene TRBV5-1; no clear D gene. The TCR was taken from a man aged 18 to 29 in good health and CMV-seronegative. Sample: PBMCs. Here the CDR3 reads CASSLPDGFSGNTIYF. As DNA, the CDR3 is TGCGCCAGCAGCCTACCCGACGGGTTCTCTGGAAACACCATATATTTT.